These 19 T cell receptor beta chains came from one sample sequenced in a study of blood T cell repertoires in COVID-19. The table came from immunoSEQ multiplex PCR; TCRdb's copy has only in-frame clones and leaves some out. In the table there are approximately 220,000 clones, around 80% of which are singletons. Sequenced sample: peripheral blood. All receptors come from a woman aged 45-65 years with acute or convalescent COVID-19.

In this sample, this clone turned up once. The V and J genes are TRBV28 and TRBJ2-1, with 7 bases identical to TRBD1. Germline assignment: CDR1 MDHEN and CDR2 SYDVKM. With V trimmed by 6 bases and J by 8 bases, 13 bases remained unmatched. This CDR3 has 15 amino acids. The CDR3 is CASSTTGIAVDEQFF. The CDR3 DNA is TGTGCCAGCAGCACGACAGGGATCGCGGTCGATGAGCAGTTCTTC.

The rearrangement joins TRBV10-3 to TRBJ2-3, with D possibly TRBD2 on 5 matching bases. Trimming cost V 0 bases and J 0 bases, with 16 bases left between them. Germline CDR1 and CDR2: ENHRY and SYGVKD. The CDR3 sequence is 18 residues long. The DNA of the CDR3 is TGTGCCATCAGTGAGTCGACGGGCCCGGGAACCAGCACAGATACGCAGTATTTT. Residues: CAISESTGPGTSTDTQYF.

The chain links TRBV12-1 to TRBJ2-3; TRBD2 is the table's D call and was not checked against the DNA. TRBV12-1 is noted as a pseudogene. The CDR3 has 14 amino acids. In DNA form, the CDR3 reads TGTGCCCCCGCCGGCGGGAGCCCCACAGATACGCAGTATTTT. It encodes CAPAGGSPTDTQYF.

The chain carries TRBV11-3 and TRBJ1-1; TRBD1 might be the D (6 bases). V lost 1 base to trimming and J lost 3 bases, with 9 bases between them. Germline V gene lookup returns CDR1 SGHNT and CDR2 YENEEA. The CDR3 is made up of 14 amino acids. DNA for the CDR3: TGTGCCAGCAGCTTAGGGGGGCGTGACACTGAAGCTTTCTTT. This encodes CASSLGGRDTEAFF.

DNA of the CDR3: TGTGCCTGGAGAGGCGGCAGGGTGAACACTGAAGCTTTCTTT. Encoded protein: CAWRGGRVNTEAFF. This chain joins TRBV30 and TRBJ1-1, with D tentatively TRBD1 (5 bases). This CDR3 comprises 14 residues. The V gene lost 3 bases and the J gene lost 0 bases, with 11 bases spanning the gap. Germline V gene sequence: CDR1 GTSNPN, CDR2 SVGIG (reference sequence). The whole variable domain, filled in from reference TRBV30 and TRBJ1-1, reads SQTIHQWPATLVQPVGSPLSLECTVEGTSNPNLYWYRQAAGRGLQLLFYSVGIGQISSEVPQNLSASRPQDRQFILSSKKLLLSDSGFYLCAWRGGRVNTEAFFGQGTRLTVV.

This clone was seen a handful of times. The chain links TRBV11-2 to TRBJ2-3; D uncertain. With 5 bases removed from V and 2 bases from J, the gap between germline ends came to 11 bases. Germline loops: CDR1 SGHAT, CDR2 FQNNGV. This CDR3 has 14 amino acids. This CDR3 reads CASSHTGYTDTQYF. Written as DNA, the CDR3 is TGTGCCAGCAGCCATACGGGTTACACAGATACGCAGTATTTT.

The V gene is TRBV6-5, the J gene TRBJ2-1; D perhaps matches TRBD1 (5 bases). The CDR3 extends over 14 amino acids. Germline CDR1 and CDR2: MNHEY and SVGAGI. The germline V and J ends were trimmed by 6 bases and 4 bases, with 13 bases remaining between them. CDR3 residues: CASSPPTGYNEQFF. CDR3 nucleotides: TGTGCCAGCAGCCCCCCCACAGGATACAATGAGCAGTTCTTC.

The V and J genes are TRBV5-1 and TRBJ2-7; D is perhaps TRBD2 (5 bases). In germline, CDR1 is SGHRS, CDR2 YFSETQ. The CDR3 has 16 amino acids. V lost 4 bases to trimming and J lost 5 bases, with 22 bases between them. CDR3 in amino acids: CASSPPPLAGGDEQYF. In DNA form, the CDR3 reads TGCGCCAGCAGCCCGCCGCCCTTGGCGGGTGGGGACGAGCAGTACTTC. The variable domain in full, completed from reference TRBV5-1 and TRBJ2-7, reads KAGVTQTPRYLIKTRGQQVTLSCSPISGHRSVSWYQQTPGQGLQFLFEYFSETQRNKGNFPGRFSGRQFSNSRSEMNVSTLELGDSALYLCASSPPPLAGGDEQYFGPGTRLTVT.

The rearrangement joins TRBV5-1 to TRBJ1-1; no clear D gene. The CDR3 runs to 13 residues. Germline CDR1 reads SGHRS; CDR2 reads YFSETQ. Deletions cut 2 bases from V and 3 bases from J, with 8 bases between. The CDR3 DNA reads TGCGCCAGCAGCTTTAGCGTGGACACTGAAGCTTTCTTT. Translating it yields CASSFSVDTEAFF.

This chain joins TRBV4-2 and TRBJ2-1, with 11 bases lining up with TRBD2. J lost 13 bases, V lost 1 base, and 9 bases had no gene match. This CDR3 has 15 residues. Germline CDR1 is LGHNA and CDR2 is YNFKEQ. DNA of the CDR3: TGTGCCAGCAGCCAAGTTAGCGGGAGGGGGTCTGAACAGTTCTTC. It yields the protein CASSQVSGRGSEQFF.

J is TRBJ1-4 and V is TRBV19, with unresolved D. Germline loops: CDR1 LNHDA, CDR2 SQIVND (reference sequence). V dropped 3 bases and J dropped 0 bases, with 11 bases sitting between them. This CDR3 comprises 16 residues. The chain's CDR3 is CASSMSPQATNEKLFF. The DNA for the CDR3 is TGTGCCAGTAGTATGTCGCCCCAGGCAACTAATGAAAAACTGTTTTTT.

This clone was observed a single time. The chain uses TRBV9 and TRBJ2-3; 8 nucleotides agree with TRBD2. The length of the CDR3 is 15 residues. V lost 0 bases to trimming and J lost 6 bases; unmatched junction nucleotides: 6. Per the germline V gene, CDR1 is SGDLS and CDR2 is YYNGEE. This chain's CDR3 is CASSVAGGARDTQYF. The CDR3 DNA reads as TGTGCCAGCAGCGTAGCGGGAGGGGCGCGGGATACGCAGTATTTT.

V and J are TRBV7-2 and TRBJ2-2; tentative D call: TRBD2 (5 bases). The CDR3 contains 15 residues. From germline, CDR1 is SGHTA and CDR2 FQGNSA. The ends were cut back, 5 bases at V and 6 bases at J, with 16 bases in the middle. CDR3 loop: CASSVPIAGAGELFF. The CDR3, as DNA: TGTGCCAGCAGCGTCCCTATAGCCGGGGCCGGGGAGCTGTTTTTT.

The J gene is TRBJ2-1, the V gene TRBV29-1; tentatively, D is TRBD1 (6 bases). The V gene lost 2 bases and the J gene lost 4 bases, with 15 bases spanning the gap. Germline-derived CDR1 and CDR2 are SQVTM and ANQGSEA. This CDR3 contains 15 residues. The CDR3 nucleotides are TGCAGCGTTGAACAAGGTGGGGGCCCTTACAATGAGCAGTTCTTC. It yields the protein CSVEQGGGPYNEQFF.

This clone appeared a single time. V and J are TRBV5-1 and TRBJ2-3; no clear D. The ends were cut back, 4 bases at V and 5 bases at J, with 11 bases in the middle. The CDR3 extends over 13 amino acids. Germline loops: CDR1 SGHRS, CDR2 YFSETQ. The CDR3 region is CASSPRMRDTQYF. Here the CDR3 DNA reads TGCGCCAGCAGCCCCAGGATGAGAGATACGCAGTATTTT. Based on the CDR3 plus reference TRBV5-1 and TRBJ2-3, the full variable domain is KAGVTQTPRYLIKTRGQQVTLSCSPISGHRSVSWYQQTPGQGLQFLFEYFSETQRNKGNFPGRFSGRQFSNSRSEMNVSTLELGDSALYLCASSPRMRDTQYFGPGTRLTVL.

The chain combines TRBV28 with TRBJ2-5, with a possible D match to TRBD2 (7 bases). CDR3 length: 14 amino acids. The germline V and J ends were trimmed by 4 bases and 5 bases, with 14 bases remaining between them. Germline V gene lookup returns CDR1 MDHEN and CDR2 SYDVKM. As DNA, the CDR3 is TGTGCCAGCAGTTGGGGGGGCGAGGAGGAGACCCAGTACTTC. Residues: CASSWGGEEETQYF.

CDR3 sequence reads: CASSLGTVGEQYF. In nucleotides, the CDR3 is TGTGCCAGCAGCCTAGGGACAGTCGGCGAGCAGTACTTC. The rearrangement links TRBV3-1 (or the pseudogene TRBV3-2) to TRBJ2-7; the match to TRBD1 covers 7 bases. The germline V gene has CDR1 LGHDT and CDR2 YNNKEL (reference sequence). Trimming took 4 bases from V and 6 from J; bases not matched to a gene: 6. This CDR3 has 13 residues.

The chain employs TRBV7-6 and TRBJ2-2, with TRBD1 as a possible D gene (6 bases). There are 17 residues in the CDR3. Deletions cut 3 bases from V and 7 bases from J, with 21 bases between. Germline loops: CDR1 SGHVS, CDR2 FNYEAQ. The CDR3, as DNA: TGTGCCAGCAGCTTGGGGCTTCTACCAGGGGAGAGCGGGGAGCTGTTTTTT. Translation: CASSLGLLPGESGELFF.

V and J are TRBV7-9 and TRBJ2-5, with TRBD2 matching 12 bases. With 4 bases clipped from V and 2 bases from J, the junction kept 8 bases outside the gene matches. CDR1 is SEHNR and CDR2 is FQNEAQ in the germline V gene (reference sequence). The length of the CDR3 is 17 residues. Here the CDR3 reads CASSSLTSGGIQETQYF. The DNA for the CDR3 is TGTGCCAGCAGCTCTTTGACTAGCGGGGGTATTCAAGAGACCCAGTACTTC.